The clone carrying this TCR beta chain was recorded a few times. The data belong to a study of T-cell memory formation after mild COVID-19. Germline V CDR1 and CDR2: SGHRS, YFSETQ. The CDR3 sequence is 15 residues long. With 2 bases clipped from V and 2 bases from J, the junction kept 4 bases outside the gene matches. MiXCR was run by TCRdb on the 5' RACE reads, yielding one entry per CDR3 protein. The data show approximately 570,000 distinct CDR3 sequences, about a sixth seen once. J is TRBJ1-1 and V is TRBV5-1; TRBD1 aligns across 9 bases. The sample comprised PBMCs or a T cell subset sorted from them (not recorded which). This receptor was taken from an adult woman who had mild COVID-19 (a few samples of this study predate the infection). Cell type and time point are not known. The CDR3 reads CASSLQGARNTEAFF. CDR3 DNA sequence: TGCGCCAGCAGCTTACAGGGGGCGCGAAACACTGAAGCTTTCTTT.